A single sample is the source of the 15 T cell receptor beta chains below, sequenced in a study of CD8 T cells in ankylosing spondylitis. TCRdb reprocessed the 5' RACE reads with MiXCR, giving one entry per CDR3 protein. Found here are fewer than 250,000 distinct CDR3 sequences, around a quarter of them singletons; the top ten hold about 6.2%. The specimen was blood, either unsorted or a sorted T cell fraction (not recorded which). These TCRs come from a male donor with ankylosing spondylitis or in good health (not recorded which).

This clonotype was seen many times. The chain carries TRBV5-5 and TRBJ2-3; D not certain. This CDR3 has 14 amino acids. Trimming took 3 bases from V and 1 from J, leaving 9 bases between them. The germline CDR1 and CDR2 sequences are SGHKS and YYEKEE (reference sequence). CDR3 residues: CASSSIVGTDTQYF. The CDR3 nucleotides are TGTGCCAGCAGCTCCATCGTGGGCACAGATACGCAGTATTTT.

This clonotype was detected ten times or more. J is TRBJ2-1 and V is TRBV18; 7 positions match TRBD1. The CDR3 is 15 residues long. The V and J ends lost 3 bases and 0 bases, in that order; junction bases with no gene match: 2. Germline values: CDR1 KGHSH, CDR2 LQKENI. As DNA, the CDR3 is TGTGCCAGCTCACCTGGACAGGACTCCTACAATGAGCAGTTCTTC. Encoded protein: CASSPGQDSYNEQFF.

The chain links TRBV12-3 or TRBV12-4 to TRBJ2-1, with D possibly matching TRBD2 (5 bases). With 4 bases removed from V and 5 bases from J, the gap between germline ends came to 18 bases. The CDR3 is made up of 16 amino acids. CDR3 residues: CASSSPIRTGDNEQFF. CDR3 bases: TGTGCCAGCAGTTCGCCGATCAGGACTGGAGACAATGAGCAGTTCTTC.

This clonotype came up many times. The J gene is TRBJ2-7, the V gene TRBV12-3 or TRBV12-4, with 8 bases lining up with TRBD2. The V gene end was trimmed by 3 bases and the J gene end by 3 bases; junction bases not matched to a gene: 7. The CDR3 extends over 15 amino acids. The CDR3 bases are TGTGCCAGCAGTTTCGTTTCTAGCGGGTACTACGAGCAGTACTTC. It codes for CASSFVSSGYYEQYF.

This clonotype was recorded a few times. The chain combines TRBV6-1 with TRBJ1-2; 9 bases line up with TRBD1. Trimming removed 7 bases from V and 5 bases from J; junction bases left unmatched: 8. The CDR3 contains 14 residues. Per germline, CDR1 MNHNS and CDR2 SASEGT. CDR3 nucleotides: TGTGCCAGCACCAATACGGGACAGGGATATGGCTACACCTTC. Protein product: CASTNTGQGYGYTF.

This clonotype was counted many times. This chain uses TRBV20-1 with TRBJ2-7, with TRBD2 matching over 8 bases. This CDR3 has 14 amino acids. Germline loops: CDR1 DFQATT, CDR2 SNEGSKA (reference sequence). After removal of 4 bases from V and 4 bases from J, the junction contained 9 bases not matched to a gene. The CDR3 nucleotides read TGCAGTGCTAACCCCGGGACTAGGGAATACGAGCAGTACTTC. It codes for CSANPGTREYEQYF.

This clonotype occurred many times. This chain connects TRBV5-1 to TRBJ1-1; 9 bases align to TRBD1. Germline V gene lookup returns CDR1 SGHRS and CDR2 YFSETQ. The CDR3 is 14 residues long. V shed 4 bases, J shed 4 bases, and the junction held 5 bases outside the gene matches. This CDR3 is CASSMDRGTTEAFF. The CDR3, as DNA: TGCGCCAGCAGCATGGACAGGGGCACCACTGAAGCTTTCTTT.

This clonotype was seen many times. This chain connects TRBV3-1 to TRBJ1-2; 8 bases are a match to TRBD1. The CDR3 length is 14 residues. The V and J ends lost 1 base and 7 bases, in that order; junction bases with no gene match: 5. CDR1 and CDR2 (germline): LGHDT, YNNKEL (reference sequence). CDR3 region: CASSQVAGGTGYTF. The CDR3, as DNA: TGTGCCAGCAGCCAAGTTGCAGGGGGCACTGGCTACACCTTC.

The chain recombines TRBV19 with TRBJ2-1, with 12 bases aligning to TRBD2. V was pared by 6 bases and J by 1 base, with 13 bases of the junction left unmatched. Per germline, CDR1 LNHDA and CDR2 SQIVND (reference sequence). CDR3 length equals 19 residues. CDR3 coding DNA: TGTGCCAGTAGCCCGAATCCCGCTAGCGGGAGGGTATCCTACAATGAGCAGTTCTTC. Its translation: CASSPNPASGRVSYNEQFF.

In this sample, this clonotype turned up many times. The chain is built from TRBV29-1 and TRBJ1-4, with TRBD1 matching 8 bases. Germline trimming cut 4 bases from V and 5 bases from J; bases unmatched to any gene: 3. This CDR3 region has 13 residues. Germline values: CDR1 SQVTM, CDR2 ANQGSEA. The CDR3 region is CSVVDRANEKLFF. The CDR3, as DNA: TGCAGCGTTGTGGACAGGGCCAATGAAAAACTGTTTTTT.

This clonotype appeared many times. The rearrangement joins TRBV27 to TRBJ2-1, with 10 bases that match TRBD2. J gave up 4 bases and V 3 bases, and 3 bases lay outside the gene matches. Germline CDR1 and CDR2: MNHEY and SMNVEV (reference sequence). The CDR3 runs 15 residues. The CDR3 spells CASSFELAGYNEQFF. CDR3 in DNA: TGTGCCAGCAGTTTTGAACTAGCGGGGTACAATGAGCAGTTCTTC.

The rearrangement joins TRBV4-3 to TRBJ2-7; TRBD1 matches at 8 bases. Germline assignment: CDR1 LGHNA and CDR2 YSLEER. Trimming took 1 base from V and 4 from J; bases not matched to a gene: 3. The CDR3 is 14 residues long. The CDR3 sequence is CASSQARGPYEQYF. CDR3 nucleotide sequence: TGCGCCAGCAGCCAAGCCAGGGGGCCGTACGAGCAGTACTTC.

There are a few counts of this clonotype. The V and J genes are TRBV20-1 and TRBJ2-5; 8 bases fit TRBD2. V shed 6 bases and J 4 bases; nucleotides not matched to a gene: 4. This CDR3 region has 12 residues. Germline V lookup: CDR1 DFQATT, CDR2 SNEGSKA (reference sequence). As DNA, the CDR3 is TGCAGTGCCGAGACTAGCGCAGAGACCCAGTACTTC. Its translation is CSAETSAETQYF.

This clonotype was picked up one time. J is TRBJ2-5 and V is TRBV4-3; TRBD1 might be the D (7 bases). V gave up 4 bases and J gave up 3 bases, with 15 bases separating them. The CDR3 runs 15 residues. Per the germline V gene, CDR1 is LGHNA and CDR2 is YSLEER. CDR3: CASSPRRDREETQYF. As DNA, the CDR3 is TGCGCCAGCAGCCCAAGGAGGGACAGAGAAGAGACCCAGTACTTC.

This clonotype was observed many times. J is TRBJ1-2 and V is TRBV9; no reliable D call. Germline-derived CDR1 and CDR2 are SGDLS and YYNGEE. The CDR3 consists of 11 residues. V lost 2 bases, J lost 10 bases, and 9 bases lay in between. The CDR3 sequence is CASSVFGDYTF. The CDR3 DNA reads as TGTGCCAGCAGCGTTTTTGGTGACTACACCTTC. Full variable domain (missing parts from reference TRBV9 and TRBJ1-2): DSGVTQTPKHLITATGQRVTLRCSPRSGDLSVYWYQQSLDQGLQFLIQYYNGEERAKGNILERFSAQQFPDLHSELNLSSLELGDSALYFCASSVFGDYTFGSGTRLTVV.